The 20 T cell receptor beta chains below all came from one sample that was sequenced in a study of neurological immune-mediated disorders. TCRdb reprocessed the 5' RACE reads via MiXCR and lists one record per CDR3 protein. The data contain under 15,000 distinct CDR3 sequences, under 15% of them singletons. The sample taken for sequencing was CD8+ T cells from blood. The source of these receptors is a female donor with HTLV-1-associated myelopathy (HAM/TSP).

This clonotype was recorded many times. V usage is TRBV11-2 and J usage is TRBJ1-5; no clear D. Trimming took 0 bases from V and 8 from J, leaving 8 bases between them. This CDR3 region has 13 residues. CDR1 is SGHAT and CDR2 is FQNNGV in the germline V gene. The CDR3 here is CASSLDLLEPQHF. As DNA, the CDR3 is TGTGCCAGCAGCTTAGATCTTCTCGAGCCCCAGCATTTT. The full variable domain, its missing parts supplied by reference TRBV11-2 and TRBJ1-5, is EAGVAQSPRYKIIEKRQSVAFWCNPISGHATLYWYQQILGQGPKLLIQFQNNGVVDDSQLPKDRFSAERLKGVDSTLKIQPAKLEDSAVYLCASSLDLLEPQHFGDGTRLSIL.

This clonotype was counted at least ten times. The chain is built from TRBV5-1 and TRBJ1-1; tentative D call: TRBD1 (5 bases). V was clipped by 3 bases and J by 5 bases, with 8 bases between them. This CDR3 is built from 12 residues. Germline V gene data show CDR1 as SGHRS and CDR2 as YFSETQ. The chain's CDR3 is CASSWGRTEAFF. The CDR3 coding sequence is TGCGCCAGCAGCTGGGGGAGGACTGAAGCTTTCTTT. The full variable domain, in which reference TRBV5-1 and TRBJ1-1 provide the parts outside the CDR3, is KAGVTQTPRYLIKTRGQQVTLSCSPISGHRSVSWYQQTPGQGLQFLFEYFSETQRNKGNFPGRFSGRQFSNSRSEMNVSTLELGDSALYLCASSWGRTEAFFGQGTRLTVV.

This clonotype was seen at least ten times. The gene calls are TRBV5-1 and TRBJ2-1, with D possibly matching TRBD1 (11 bases). V was clipped by 3 bases and J by 7 bases, with 29 bases between them. The CDR3 is 19 amino acids. From germline, CDR1 is SGHRS and CDR2 YFSETQ. The CDR3 DNA sequence: TGCGCCAGCAGCTCTGGGACAGGGGGGAATCTAGCGGGGGAAAATGAGCAGTTCTTC. Its translation is CASSSGTGGNLAGENEQFF.

In its sample, this clonotype is medium-sized. The chain uses TRBV27 and TRBJ2-2; D is perhaps TRBD1 or TRBD2 (5 bases each). V lost 6 bases, J lost 5 bases, and 10 bases lay in between. CDR3 length equals 13 residues. CDR1 MNHEY and CDR2 SMNVEV come from the germline V gene (reference sequence). The CDR3 loop reads CASSRGVTGELFF. The CDR3 coding sequence is TGTGCCAGCAGCCGAGGGGTAACCGGGGAGCTGTTTTTT.

This clonotype was counted ten times or more. The chain links TRBV6-2 or TRBV6-3 to TRBJ2-3; 9 bases are shared with TRBD2. Germline CDR1 reads MNHEY; CDR2 reads SVGEGT. The CDR3 is made up of 15 amino acids. Trimming cost V 7 bases and J 6 bases; bases outside gene matches: 11. CDR3 sequence: CASTRLRTSDDTQYF. DNA of the CDR3: TGTGCCAGCACCCGGCTGCGGACTAGCGACGATACGCAGTATTTT.

Many counts were recorded for this clonotype. The chain uses TRBV7-9 and TRBJ2-3; 7 nucleotides agree with TRBD1. Per germline, CDR1 SEHNR and CDR2 FQNEAQ (reference sequence). This CDR3 is 14 amino acids long. The V gene end was trimmed by 5 bases and the J gene end by 4 bases; junction bases not matched to a gene: 6. As DNA, the CDR3 is TGTGCCAGCAGCGACAGGGATCATCCAGATACGCAGTATTTT. This gives the protein CASSDRDHPDTQYF.

Concerning this clonotype: The germline gene is not matched at one end of the junction; a read error may be the cause. The gene calls are TRBV4-1 and TRBJ2-2, with D possibly TRBD1 on 5 matching bases. Germline V gene sequence: CDR1 MGHRA, CDR2 YSYEKL. CDR3 length: 16 amino acids. The CDR3 protein is CASSQVWGEDTWELFF. The DNA of the CDR3 is TGCGCCAGCAGCCAAGTCTGGGGTGAGGACACCTGGGAGCTGTTTTTT.

The sample holds many counts of this clonotype. V is TRBV5-1 and J is TRBJ2-1, with D perhaps TRBD1 (5 bases). The CDR3 consists of 12 residues. Per germline, CDR1 SGHRS and CDR2 YFSETQ. Trimming took 0 bases from V and 9 from J, leaving 7 bases between them. The CDR3 spells CASSLGGSEQFF. The CDR3 DNA sequence: TGCGCCAGCAGCTTGGGGGGCAGTGAGCAGTTCTTC.

The gene calls are TRBV5-1 and TRBJ2-6; no firm D call. The CDR3 has 16 amino acids. CDR1 is SGHRS and CDR2 is YFSETQ in the germline V gene. Trimming took off 5 bases at V and 1 base at J, with 13 bases between the two ends. The CDR3 DNA is TGCGCCAGCAGGGATGCAGACAAATCTGGGGCCAACGTCCTGACTTTC. Translation: CASRDADKSGANVLTF.

There are many counts of this clonotype. V is TRBV5-1 and J is TRBJ2-2; 13 bases agree with TRBD2. CDR1 is SGHRS, CDR2 YFSETQ, per germline. The CDR3 extends over 17 amino acids. J was trimmed by 3 bases and V by 4 bases; bases with no gene match: 6. CDR3 nucleotide sequence: TGCGCCAGCAGCCCCGGGACTAGCGGGACCTACACCGGGGAGCTGTTTTTT. Translation: CASSPGTSGTYTGELFF.

The chain has TRBV5-1 and TRBJ2-3, with 9 positions matching TRBD2. The CDR3 consists of 14 residues. J gave up 5 bases and V 5 bases, and 6 bases lay outside the gene matches. In germline, CDR1 is SGHRS, CDR2 YFSETQ. CDR3 residues: CASRKREAQDTQYF. The CDR3 DNA reads as TGCGCCAGCAGAAAGCGGGAGGCCCAAGATACGCAGTATTTT.

This clonotype was counted ten times or more. V and J are TRBV6-1 and TRBJ2-1, with TRBD1 matching 7 bases. This CDR3 is 15 amino acids long. V lost 3 bases to trimming and J lost 10 bases; unmatched junction nucleotides: 12. CDR1 and CDR2 (germline): MNHNS, SASEGT. CDR3 nucleotides: TGTGCCAGCAGTGACCTCAGCACAGGGGTTCGAGAGCAGTTCTTC. Translated, it gives CASSDLSTGVREQFF.

This clonotype was counted at least ten times. The chain couples TRBV3-1 to TRBJ2-1; D may be TRBD2 (5 bases). Germline V gene lookup returns CDR1 LGHDT and CDR2 YNNKEL (reference sequence). This CDR3 has 14 amino acids. The V end lost 1 base, the J end lost 7 bases, and 11 bases lay between the germline ends. CDR3 region: CASSQGPGWNEQFF. The CDR3, as DNA: TGTGCCAGCAGCCAAGGTCCGGGATGGAATGAGCAGTTCTTC.

This clonotype was counted at least ten times. The CDR3 nucleotides read TGCAGTGCTAGAGATCATGCCGGCTACTTCGGGGAGCTGTTTTTT. It yields the protein CSARDHAGYFGELFF. V is TRBV20-1 and J is TRBJ2-2, with D hard to call. The CDR3 has 15 amino acids. Germline V gene lookup returns CDR1 DFQATT and CDR2 SNEGSKA (reference sequence). V shed 0 bases and J shed 7 bases, with 15 bases lying between them.

In its sample, this clonotype was seen many times. V and J are TRBV14 and TRBJ2-5, with D unresolved. The ends were cut back, 0 bases at V and 7 bases at J, with 6 bases in the middle. The CDR3 runs 12 residues. Germline V gives CDR1 SGHDN, CDR2 FVKESK. CDR3 DNA sequence: TGTGCCAGCAGCCAAGAGCTGGGGACCCAGTACTTC. This sequence encodes CASSQELGTQYF.

Details on this clonotype: A much larger clone differs by one base, so this may be a read error. The rearrangement joins TRBV4-2 to TRBJ2-7; D gene unclear. This CDR3 has 14 amino acids. Germline CDR1 LGHNA, CDR2 YNFKEQ. The CDR3 loop is CASNQAGDGYEQYF. CDR3 nucleotides: TGTGCCAGCAACCAAGCCGGAGATGGCTACGAGCAGTACTTC.

This clonotype has ten or more counts. The J gene is TRBJ1-3, the V gene TRBV9; 11 bases map to TRBD1. Germline lookup yields CDR1 SGDLS and CDR2 YYNGEE. V dropped 3 bases and J dropped 0; count of bases not matched to a gene: 5. There are 17 residues in the CDR3. CDR3 loop: CASSGGTGGFSGNTIYF. CDR3 in DNA: TGTGCCAGCAGCGGCGGGACAGGGGGATTCTCTGGAAACACCATATATTTT.

This clonotype was counted many times. The J gene is TRBJ2-5, the V gene TRBV15; D may be TRBD1 (6 bases). This CDR3 spans 14 amino acids. CDR1 is LNHNV and CDR2 is YYDKDF in the germline V gene (reference sequence). Trimming stripped 2 bases from V and 2 bases from J, with 9 bases between. As DNA, the CDR3 is TGTGCCACCAGCAGAAGTGGACAGCAAGAGACCCAGTACTTC. Amino acids: CATSRSGQQETQYF. The entire variable domain, with the rest obtained from reference TRBV15 and TRBJ2-5, is as follows: DAMVIQNPRYQVTQFGKPVTLSCSQTLNHNVMYWYQQKSSQAPKLLFHYYDKDFNNEADTPDNFQSRRPNTSFCFLDIRSPGLGDTAMYLCATSRSGQQETQYFGPGTRLLVL.

This clonotype showed up many times. J is TRBJ1-4 and V is TRBV7-6; TRBD1 aligns across 10 bases. The trim removed 5 bases at V and 7 bases at J, leaving 7 bases unmatched. Germline CDR1 SGHVS, CDR2 FNYEAQ. This CDR3 contains 15 residues. The CDR3 protein is CASSTGTGEGEKLFF. The DNA for the CDR3 is TGTGCCAGCAGCACGGGGACAGGGGAGGGTGAAAAACTGTTTTTT.

This clonotype was counted between two and nine times. The rearrangement links TRBV7-3 to TRBJ2-1; D gene unclear. V lost 2 bases to trimming and J lost 14 bases, with 19 bases between them. CDR3 length equals 14 residues. CDR1 is SGHTA, CDR2 FQGTGA, per germline. The CDR3 here is CASSLDLTPGDKFF. Here the CDR3 DNA reads TGTGCCAGCAGCTTAGACCTTACCCCAGGTGATAAGTTCTTC.